These 21 T cell receptor beta chains came from one sample sequenced in a study of cytomegalovirus exposure and HLA in healthy donors. With 60 Vbeta and 13 Jbeta primers, the PCR was carried out. The data were produced by immunoSEQ multiplex PCR, yet TCRdb's version contains in-frame clones alone and is incomplete. The sample includes just over 85,000 clones, more than 70% of them seen just once. Specimen: PBMCs. Every receptor here comes from a middle-aged man in good health and CMV-seronegative.

The chain links TRBV4-3 to TRBJ1-2; 9 bases fit TRBD1. CDR3 length: 15 amino acids. The trim removed 3 bases at V and 8 bases at J, leaving 10 bases unmatched. Germline CDR1 reads LGHNA; CDR2 reads YSLEER. CDR3 in amino acids: CASSHSSDRGKGYTF. CDR3 DNA: TGCGCCAGCAGCCATAGCTCGGACAGGGGAAAAGGCTACACCTTC.

The J gene is TRBJ2-7, the V gene TRBV7-2; no reliable D call. Germline V lookup: CDR1 SGHTA, CDR2 FQGNSA. CDR3 length: 15 amino acids. Between the trimmed V and J ends, which lost 5 bases and 0 bases, there was a span of 14 bases. The CDR3 DNA sequence: TGTGCCAGCAGCCTATCCGTTCTAGGCTCCTACGAGCAGTACTTC. It is translated as CASSLSVLGSYEQYF.

In this sample, this clone turned up once. V usage is TRBV6-1 and J usage is TRBJ1-3, with D possibly TRBD1 on 5 matching bases. V gave up 3 bases and J gave up 4 bases, with 10 bases separating them. This CDR3 region has 14 residues. Germline CDR1 MNHNS, CDR2 SASEGT. This CDR3 reads CASSDDSLGNTIYF. Here the CDR3 DNA reads TGTGCCAGCAGTGATGACAGCTTAGGAAACACCATATATTTT.

The chain joins TRBV19 to TRBJ2-5, with TRBD1 as a possible D gene (6 bases). V dropped 6 bases and J dropped 2 bases, with 16 bases sitting between them. The CDR3 consists of 15 residues. CDR1 LNHDA and CDR2 SQIVND come from the germline V gene (reference sequence). The CDR3 spells CASREAGVQQETQYF. For the CDR3, the DNA is TGTGCCAGTAGGGAGGCAGGGGTCCAACAAGAGACCCAGTACTTC.

V is TRBV6-6 and J is TRBJ2-7, with D possibly TRBD2 on 6 matching bases. The CDR3 has 15 amino acids. The V gene lost 8 bases and the J gene lost 1 base, with 18 bases spanning the gap. Looked up from germline, CDR1 is MNHNY and CDR2 is SVGAGI (reference sequence). The DNA for the CDR3 is TGTGCCAGCCGGGATCAACCGGCGGGGTCCTACGAGCAGTACTTC. It is translated as CASRDQPAGSYEQYF.

The chain carries TRBV10-3 and TRBJ1-1, with D maybe TRBD1 (6 bases). This CDR3 region has 13 residues. Deletions cut 5 bases from V and 2 bases from J, with 9 bases between. Germline CDR1 ENHRY, CDR2 SYGVKD. The CDR3 sequence is CAISRTVNTEAFF. In DNA, the CDR3 is TGTGCCATCAGTAGGACAGTTAACACTGAAGCTTTCTTT.

The chain employs TRBV7-2 and TRBJ2-5; 7 nucleotides agree with TRBD2. The tail of the sequence fits TRBJ2-7 better, so the J call may be wrong. Per the germline V gene, CDR1 is SGHTA and CDR2 is FQGNSA. The CDR3 runs to 14 residues. The CDR3 nucleotides read TGTGCCAGCAGCGTACCCGGACTAGCCTACGAGCAGTACTTC. Translating it yields CASSVPGLAYEQYF.

The chain has TRBV5-6 and TRBJ1-5; 8 bases agree with TRBD1. Germline V CDR1 and CDR2: SGHDT, YYEEEE. The CDR3 totals 15 residues. The junction had 5 bases not matched to a gene; V was cut back by 4 bases and J by 2 bases. DNA of the CDR3: TGTGCCAGCAGCGGGTCGGGACAGGGCAATCAGCCCCAGCATTTT. It is translated as CASSGSGQGNQPQHF. Looking up the rest from reference TRBV5-6 and TRBJ1-5 gives the full variable domain: DAGVTQSPTHLIKTRGQQVTLRCSPKSGHDTVSWYQQALGQGPQFIFQYYEEEERQRGNFPDRFSGHQFPNYSSELNVNALLLGDSALYLCASSGSGQGNQPQHFGDGTRLSIL.

The sample holds a few counts of this clone. The chain links TRBV30 to TRBJ1-1, with a weak D call TRBD1 (6 bases). In germline, CDR1 is GTSNPN, CDR2 SVGIG (reference sequence). Deletions cut 8 bases from V and 5 bases from J, with 15 bases between. This CDR3 is built from 12 residues. The CDR3 sequence is CAGMRGQTEAFF. The CDR3 nucleotides read TGTGCCGGGATGCGGGGGCAGACTGAAGCTTTCTTT.

This rearrangement joins TRBV15 to TRBJ1-1; D is unresolved. Germline V CDR1 and CDR2: LNHNV, YYDKDF (reference sequence). With 0 bases removed from V and 0 bases from J, the gap between germline ends came to 11 bases. The CDR3 is made up of 16 amino acids. The CDR3 is CATSREGLMMNTEAFF. CDR3 in DNA: TGTGCCACCAGCAGAGAGGGCCTCATGATGAACACTGAAGCTTTCTTT.

V and J are TRBV27 and TRBJ2-1, with 8 bases matching TRBD2. The CDR3 sequence is 14 residues long. Trimming removed 7 bases from V and 4 bases from J; junction bases left unmatched: 6. The germline V gene has CDR1 MNHEY and CDR2 SMNVEV (reference sequence). CDR3 in DNA: TGTGCCAGCAACCTAGCGGGTCCTTACAATGAGCAGTTCTTC. Its translation is CASNLAGPYNEQFF.

This clone showed up just once. The chain has TRBV28 and TRBJ1-5; 8 positions agree with TRBD1. CDR1 and CDR2 (germline): MDHEN, SYDVKM. V dropped 3 bases and J dropped 7; count of bases not matched to a gene: 11. This CDR3 contains 16 residues. CDR3 coding DNA: TGTGCCAGCAGTTTGGACAGGGAAGGAACAGGGCAGCCCCAGCATTTT. This translates into CASSLDREGTGQPQHF.

This clone appeared a few times. This chain joins TRBV5-4 and TRBJ2-1; the match to TRBD2 covers 8 bases. Unmatched junction bases numbered 6, after V lost 7 bases and J lost 0 bases. This CDR3 comprises 15 residues. In germline, CDR1 is SGHNT, CDR2 YYREEE (reference sequence). DNA for the CDR3: TGTGCCAGCTTCGGGGGGGGGAGCTCCTACAATGAGCAGTTCTTC. Residues: CASFGGGSSYNEQFF.

The chain uses TRBV9 and TRBJ1-2, with TRBD1 as a possible D gene (6 bases). The CDR3 has 13 residues. The germline gives CDR1 SGDLS, CDR2 YYNGEE. Trimming pared 4 bases from V and 6 bases from J, leaving 13 bases between. The CDR3 spells CASSLLRTDGYTF. In nucleotides, the CDR3 is TGTGCCAGCAGCCTACTCCGGACAGATGGCTACACCTTC.

The V call is TRBV5-6, the J call TRBJ1-1, with D perhaps matching TRBD1 (6 bases). Germline CDR1 reads SGHDT; CDR2 reads YYEEEE. The CDR3 is made up of 15 amino acids. Trimming removed 0 bases at V and 3 bases at J, with 12 bases between. In nucleotides, the CDR3 is TGTGCCAGCAGCTTGGCCATGGGACACCACACTGAAGCTTTCTTT. This gives the protein CASSLAMGHHTEAFF.

This clone was seen just once. The chain carries TRBV7-2 and TRBJ1-1, with D maybe TRBD1 (5 bases). V lost 2 bases and J 7 bases, leaving 14 bases between the germline ends. This CDR3 has 14 residues. Germline V gene lookup returns CDR1 SGHTA and CDR2 FQGNSA. The CDR3 nucleotides are TGTGCCAGCAGCTTATCAGAGGGGAGGGGTGAAGCTTTCTTT. This translates into CASSLSEGRGEAFF.

The J gene is TRBJ1-5, the V gene TRBV2; TRBD1 matches 11 bases. This CDR3 is built from 14 residues. V trimming: 5 bases; J trimming: 6 bases; junction bases outside the gene matches: 3. Looked up from germline, CDR1 is SNHLY and CDR2 is FYNNEI. The CDR3 DNA reads as TGTGCCAGCAGTCCGGACAGGGGGCGTCAGCCCCAGCATTTT. Its translation is CASSPDRGRQPQHF.

This clone is a singleton in its sample. This chain uses TRBV28 with TRBJ1-2, with TRBD1 as a possible D gene (5 bases). Per the germline V gene, CDR1 is MDHEN and CDR2 is SYDVKM. The CDR3 spans 12 residues. V was pared by 4 bases and J by 4 bases, with 7 bases between. This chain's CDR3 is CASSSTVYGYTF. The CDR3 coding sequence is TGTGCCAGCAGTTCGACAGTCTATGGCTACACCTTC.

The chain has TRBV27 and TRBJ2-7; D might be TRBD1 (6 bases). Trimming stripped 4 bases from V and 4 bases from J, with 14 bases between. CDR3 length: 14 residues. Germline CDR1 reads MNHEY; CDR2 reads SMNVEV (reference sequence). The CDR3 spells CASSSYREMYEQYF. CDR3 bases: TGTGCCAGCAGTTCGTACAGGGAGATGTACGAGCAGTACTTC.

V is TRBV7-2 and J is TRBJ2-7; TRBD2 aligns across 8 bases. Germline V lookup: CDR1 SGHTA, CDR2 FQGNSA. Trimming at V came to 1 base and at J to 7 bases, leaving 15 bases not matched to a gene. The CDR3 length is 17 residues. CDR3 protein: CASSLVPLAGVVGEQYF. The CDR3 DNA reads as TGTGCCAGCAGCTTAGTTCCCCTAGCGGGTGTTGTCGGGGAGCAGTACTTC.

This clone occurred a few times. The V call is TRBV7-2, the J call TRBJ1-1, with 7 bases that match TRBD1. CDR1 SGHTA and CDR2 FQGNSA come from the germline V gene. The CDR3 length is 19 residues. V was pared by 5 bases and J by 3 bases, with 21 bases of the junction left unmatched. The CDR3 sequence: CASSPRTGKTPGRYTEAFF. CDR3 in DNA: TGTGCCAGCAGCCCACGGACAGGAAAAACACCGGGACGGTACACTGAAGCTTTCTTT.